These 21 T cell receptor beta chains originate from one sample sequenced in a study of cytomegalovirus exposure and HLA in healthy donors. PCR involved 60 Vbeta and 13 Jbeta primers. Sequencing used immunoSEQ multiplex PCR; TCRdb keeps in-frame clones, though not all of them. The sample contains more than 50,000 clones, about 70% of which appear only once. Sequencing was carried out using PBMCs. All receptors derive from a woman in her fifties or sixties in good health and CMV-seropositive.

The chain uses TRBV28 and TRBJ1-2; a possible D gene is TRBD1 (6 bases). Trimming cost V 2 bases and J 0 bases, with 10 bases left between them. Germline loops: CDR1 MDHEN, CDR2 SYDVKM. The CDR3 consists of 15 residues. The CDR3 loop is CASSLRQGTNYGYTF. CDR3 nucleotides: TGTGCCAGCAGTTTAAGGCAGGGGACTAACTATGGCTACACCTTC.

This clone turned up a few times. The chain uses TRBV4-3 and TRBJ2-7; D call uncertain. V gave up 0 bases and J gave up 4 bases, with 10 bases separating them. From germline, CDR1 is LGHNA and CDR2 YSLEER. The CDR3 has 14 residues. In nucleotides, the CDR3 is TGCGCCAGCAGCCAAGAACTTAATTTATACGAGCAGTACTTC. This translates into CASSQELNLYEQYF.

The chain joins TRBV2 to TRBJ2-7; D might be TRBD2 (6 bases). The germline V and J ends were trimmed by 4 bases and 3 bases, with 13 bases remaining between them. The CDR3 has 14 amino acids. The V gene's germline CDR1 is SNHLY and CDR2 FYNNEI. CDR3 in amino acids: CASSAPPGDYEQYF. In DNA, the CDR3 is TGTGCCAGCAGTGCCCCACCGGGGGACTACGAGCAGTACTTC.

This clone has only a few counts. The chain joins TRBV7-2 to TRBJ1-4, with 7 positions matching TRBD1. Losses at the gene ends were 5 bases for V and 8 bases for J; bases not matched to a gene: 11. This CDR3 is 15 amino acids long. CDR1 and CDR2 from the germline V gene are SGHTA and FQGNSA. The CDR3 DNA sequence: TGTGCCAGCAGCAGAGAGGGACAGAGAGCGGAAAAACTGTTTTTT. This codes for CASSREGQRAEKLFF.

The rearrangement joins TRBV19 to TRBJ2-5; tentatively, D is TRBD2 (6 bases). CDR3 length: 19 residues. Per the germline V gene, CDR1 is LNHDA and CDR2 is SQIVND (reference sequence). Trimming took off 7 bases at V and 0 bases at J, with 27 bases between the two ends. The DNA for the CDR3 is TGTGCCAGTAAAAAGGATCCCGCGGGGAATGTCTCCCACCAAGAGACCCAGTACTTC. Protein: CASKKDPAGNVSHQETQYF.

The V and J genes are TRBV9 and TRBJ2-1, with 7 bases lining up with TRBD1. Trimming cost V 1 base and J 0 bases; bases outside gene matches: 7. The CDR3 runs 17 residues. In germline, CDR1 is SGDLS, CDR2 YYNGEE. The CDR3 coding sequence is TGTGCCAGCAGCGTATTACCACAGGGGAGCTCCTACAATGAGCAGTTCTTC. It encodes CASSVLPQGSSYNEQFF.

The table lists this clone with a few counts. The CDR3 reads CASSFEGVQPQHF. The CDR3 DNA sequence: TGTGCCAGCAGCTTCGAGGGAGTTCAGCCCCAGCATTTT. The chain recombines TRBV7-9 with TRBJ1-5; D gene ambiguous. There are 13 residues in the CDR3. Germline values: CDR1 SEHNR, CDR2 FQNEAQ (reference sequence). V gave up 3 bases and J gave up 6 bases, with 9 bases separating them. Looking up the rest from reference TRBV7-9 and TRBJ1-5 gives the full variable domain: DTGVSQNPRHKITKRGQNVTFRCDPISEHNRLYWYRQTLGQGPEFLTYFQNEAQLEKSRLLSDRFSAERPKGSFSTLEIQRTEQGDSAMYLCASSFEGVQPQHFGDGTRLSIL.

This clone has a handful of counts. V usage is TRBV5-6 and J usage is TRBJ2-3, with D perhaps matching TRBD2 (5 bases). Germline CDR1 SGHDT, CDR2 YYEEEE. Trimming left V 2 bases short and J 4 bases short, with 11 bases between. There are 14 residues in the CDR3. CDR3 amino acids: CASSFGGGPDTQYF. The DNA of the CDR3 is TGTGCCAGCAGCTTCGGAGGAGGTCCAGATACGCAGTATTTT.

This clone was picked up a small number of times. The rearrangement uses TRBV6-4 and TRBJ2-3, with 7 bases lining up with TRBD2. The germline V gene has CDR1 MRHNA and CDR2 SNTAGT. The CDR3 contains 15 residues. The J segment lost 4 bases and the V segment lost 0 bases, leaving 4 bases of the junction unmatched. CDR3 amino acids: CASSDSGGSADTQYF. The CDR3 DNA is TGTGCCAGCAGTGACTCGGGGGGGAGTGCAGATACGCAGTATTTT.

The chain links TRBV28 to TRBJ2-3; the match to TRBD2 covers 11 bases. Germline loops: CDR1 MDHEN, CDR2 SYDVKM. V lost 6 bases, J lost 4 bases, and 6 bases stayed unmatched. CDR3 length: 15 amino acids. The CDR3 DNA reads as TGTGCCAGCAGCCTACTAGCGGGAGCAGCAGATACGCAGTATTTT. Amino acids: CASSLLAGAADTQYF.

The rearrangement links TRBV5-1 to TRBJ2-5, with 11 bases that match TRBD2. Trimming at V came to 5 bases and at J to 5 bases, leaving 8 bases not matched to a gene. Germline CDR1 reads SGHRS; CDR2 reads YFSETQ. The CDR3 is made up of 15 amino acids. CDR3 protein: CASRLAGGTDETQYF. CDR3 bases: TGCGCCAGCAGGTTAGCGGGAGGGACTGACGAGACCCAGTACTTC.

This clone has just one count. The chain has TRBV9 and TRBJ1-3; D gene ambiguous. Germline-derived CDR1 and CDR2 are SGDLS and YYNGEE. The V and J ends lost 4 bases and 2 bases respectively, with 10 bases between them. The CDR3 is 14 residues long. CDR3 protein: CASSMEVTGNTIYF. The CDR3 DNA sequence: TGTGCCAGCAGCATGGAGGTGACTGGAAACACCATATATTTT.

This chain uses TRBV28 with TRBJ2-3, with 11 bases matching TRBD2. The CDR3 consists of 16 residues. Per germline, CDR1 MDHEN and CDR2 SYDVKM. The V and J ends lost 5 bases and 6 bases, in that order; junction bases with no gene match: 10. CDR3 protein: CASSPETSGIYDTQYF. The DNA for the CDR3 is TGTGCCAGCAGTCCCGAGACTAGCGGGATTTACGATACGCAGTATTTT. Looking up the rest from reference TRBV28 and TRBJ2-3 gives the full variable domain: DVKVTQSSRYLVKRTGEKVFLECVQDMDHENMFWYRQDPGLGLRLIYFSYDVKMKEKGDIPEGYSVSREKKERFSLILESASTNQTSMYLCASSPETSGIYDTQYFGPGTRLTVL.

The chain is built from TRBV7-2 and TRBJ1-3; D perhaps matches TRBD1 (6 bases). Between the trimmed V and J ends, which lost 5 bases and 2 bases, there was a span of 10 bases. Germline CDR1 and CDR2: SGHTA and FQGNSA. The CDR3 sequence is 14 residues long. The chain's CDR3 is CASSTRTAGNTIYF. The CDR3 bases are TGTGCCAGCAGCACACGGACAGCTGGAAACACCATATATTTT.

The CDR3 DNA reads as TGTGCCAGCAGCGTGGGACAGGGCTACGAGCAGTACTTC. It codes for CASSVGQGYEQYF. The chain recombines TRBV11-3 with TRBJ2-7; 9 bases are a match to TRBD1. The V gene end was trimmed by 5 bases and the J gene end by 3 bases; junction bases not matched to a gene: 2. The CDR3 extends over 13 amino acids. Germline assignment: CDR1 SGHNT and CDR2 YENEEA.

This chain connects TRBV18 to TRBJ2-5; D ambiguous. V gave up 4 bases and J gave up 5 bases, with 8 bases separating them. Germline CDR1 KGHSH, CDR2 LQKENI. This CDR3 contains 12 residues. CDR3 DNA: TGTGCCAGCTCACTCCGTCTTGAGACCCAGTACTTC. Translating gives CASSLRLETQYF.

In DNA, the CDR3 is TGTGCCAGCAGCTTAGGCCGGACAGGAGCTTTCTTT. Amino acids: CASSLGRTGAFF. The chain has TRBV13 and TRBJ1-1, with 7 positions matching TRBD1. The CDR3 runs 12 residues. J gave up 10 bases and V 0 bases, and 2 bases lay outside the gene matches. Germline V lookup: CDR1 PRHDT, CDR2 FYEKMQ (reference sequence).

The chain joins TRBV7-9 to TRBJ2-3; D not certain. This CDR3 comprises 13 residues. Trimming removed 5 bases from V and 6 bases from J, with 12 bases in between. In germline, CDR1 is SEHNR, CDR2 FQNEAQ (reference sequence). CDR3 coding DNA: TGTGCCAGCAGCCCAACGAGTCCGGATACGCAGTATTTT. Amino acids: CASSPTSPDTQYF.

The CDR3 sequence: CATSRGSGGNRELFF. DNA of the CDR3: TGTGCCACCAGCAGGGGGTCAGGGGGCAACCGGGAGCTGTTTTTT. The V call is TRBV15, the J call TRBJ2-2, with 8 positions matching TRBD1. This CDR3 has 15 amino acids. CDR1 and CDR2 (germline): LNHNV, YYDKDF (reference sequence). V dropped 3 bases and J dropped 9; count of bases not matched to a gene: 9.

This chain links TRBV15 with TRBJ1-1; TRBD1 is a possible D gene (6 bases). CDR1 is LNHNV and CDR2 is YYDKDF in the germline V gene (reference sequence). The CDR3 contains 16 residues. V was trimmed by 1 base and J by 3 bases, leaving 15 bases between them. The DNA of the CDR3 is TGTGCCACCAGCAGAGCCGGACAGCACAGTTACACTGAAGCTTTCTTT. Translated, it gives CATSRAGQHSYTEAFF. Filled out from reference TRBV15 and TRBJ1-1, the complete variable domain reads DAMVIQNPRYQVTQFGKPVTLSCSQTLNHNVMYWYQQKSSQAPKLLFHYYDKDFNNEADTPDNFQSRRPNTSFCFLDIRSPGLGDTAMYLCATSRAGQHSYTEAFFGQGTRLTVV.

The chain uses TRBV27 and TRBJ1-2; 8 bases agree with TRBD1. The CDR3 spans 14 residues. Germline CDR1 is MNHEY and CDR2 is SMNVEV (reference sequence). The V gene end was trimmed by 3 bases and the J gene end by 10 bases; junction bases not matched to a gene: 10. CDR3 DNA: TGTGCCAGCAGTTTCACAGGGGGAGCCTCTGACTACACCTTC. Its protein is CASSFTGGASDYTF.